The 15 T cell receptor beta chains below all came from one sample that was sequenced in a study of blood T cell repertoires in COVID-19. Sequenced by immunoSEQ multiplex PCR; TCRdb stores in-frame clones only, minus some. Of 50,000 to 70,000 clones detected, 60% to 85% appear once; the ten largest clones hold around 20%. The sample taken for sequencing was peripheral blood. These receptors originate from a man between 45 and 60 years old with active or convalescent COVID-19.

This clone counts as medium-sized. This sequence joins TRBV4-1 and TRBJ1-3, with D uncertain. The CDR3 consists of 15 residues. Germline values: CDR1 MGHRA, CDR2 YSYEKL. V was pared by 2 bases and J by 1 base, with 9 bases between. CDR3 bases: TGCGCCAGCAGCCAAACCCCTCAGTCTGGAAACACCATATATTTT. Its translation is CASSQTPQSGNTIYF.

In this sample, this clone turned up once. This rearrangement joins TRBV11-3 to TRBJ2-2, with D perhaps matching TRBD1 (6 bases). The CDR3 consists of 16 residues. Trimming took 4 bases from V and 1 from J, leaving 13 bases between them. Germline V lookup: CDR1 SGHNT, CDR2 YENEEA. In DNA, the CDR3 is TGTGCCAGCAGCTCGGGCCGGGACAAGAACACCGGGGAGCTGTTTTTT. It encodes CASSSGRDKNTGELFF. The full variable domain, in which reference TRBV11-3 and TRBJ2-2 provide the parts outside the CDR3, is EAGVVQSPRYKIIEKKQPVAFWCNPISGHNTLYWYLQNLGQGPELLIRYENEEAVDDSQLPKDRFSAERLKGVDSTLKIQPAELGDSAVYLCASSSGRDKNTGELFFGEGSRLTVL.

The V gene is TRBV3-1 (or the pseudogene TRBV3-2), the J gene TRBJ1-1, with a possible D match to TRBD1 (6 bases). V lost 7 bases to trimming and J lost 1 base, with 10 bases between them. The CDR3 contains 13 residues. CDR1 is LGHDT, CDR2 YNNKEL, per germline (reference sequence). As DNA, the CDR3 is TGTGCCAGCATAAACAGGGCGAACACTGAAGCTTTCTTT. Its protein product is CASINRANTEAFF.

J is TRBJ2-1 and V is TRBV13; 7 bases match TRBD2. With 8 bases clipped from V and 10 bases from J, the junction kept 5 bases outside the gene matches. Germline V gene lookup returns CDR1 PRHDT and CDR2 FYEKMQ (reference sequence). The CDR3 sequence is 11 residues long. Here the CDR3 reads CASGRVDEQFF. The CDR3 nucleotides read TGTGCCAGCGGGAGGGTAGACGAGCAGTTCTTC.

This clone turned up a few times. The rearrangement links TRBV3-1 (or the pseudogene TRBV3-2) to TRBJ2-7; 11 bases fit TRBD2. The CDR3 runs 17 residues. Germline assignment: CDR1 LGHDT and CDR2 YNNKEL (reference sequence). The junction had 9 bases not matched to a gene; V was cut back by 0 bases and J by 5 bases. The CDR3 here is CASSQDHGLAGIHEQYF. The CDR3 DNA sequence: TGTGCCAGCAGCCAAGACCACGGACTAGCGGGCATACACGAGCAGTACTTC.

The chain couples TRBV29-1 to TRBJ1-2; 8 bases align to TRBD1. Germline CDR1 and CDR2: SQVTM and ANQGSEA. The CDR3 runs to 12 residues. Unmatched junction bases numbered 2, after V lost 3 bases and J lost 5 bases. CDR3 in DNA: TGCAGCGTTGAGGACAGGGAGTATGGCTACACCTTC. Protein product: CSVEDREYGYTF.

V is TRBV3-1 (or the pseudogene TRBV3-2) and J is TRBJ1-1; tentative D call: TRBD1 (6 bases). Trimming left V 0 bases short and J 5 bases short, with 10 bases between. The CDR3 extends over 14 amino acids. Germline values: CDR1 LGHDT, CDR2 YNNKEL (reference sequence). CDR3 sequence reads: CASSQDWDITEAFF. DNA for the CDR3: TGTGCCAGCAGCCAAGATTGGGACATAACTGAAGCTTTCTTT.

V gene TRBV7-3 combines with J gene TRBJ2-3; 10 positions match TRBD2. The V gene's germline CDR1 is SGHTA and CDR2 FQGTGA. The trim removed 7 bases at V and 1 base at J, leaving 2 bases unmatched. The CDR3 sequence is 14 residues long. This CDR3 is CASTTSGGTDTQYF. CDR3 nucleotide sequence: TGTGCCAGCACAACTAGCGGGGGCACAGATACGCAGTATTTT.

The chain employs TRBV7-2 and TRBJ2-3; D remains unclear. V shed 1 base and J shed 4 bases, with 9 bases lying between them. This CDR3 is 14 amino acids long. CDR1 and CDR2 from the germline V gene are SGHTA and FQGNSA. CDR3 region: CASSLVQTPDTQYF. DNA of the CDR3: TGTGCCAGCAGCTTAGTGCAAACTCCAGATACGCAGTATTTT.

CDR3 sequence (DNA): TGCAGTGCTAATGACAGGGGAGATCACAATGAGCAGTTCTTC. It yields the protein CSANDRGDHNEQFF. The chain recombines TRBV20-1 with TRBJ2-1, with TRBD1 identical over 8 bases. Germline V gene lookup returns CDR1 DFQATT and CDR2 SNEGSKA (reference sequence). With V trimmed by 4 bases and J by 5 bases, 7 bases remained unmatched. The CDR3 is 14 residues long.

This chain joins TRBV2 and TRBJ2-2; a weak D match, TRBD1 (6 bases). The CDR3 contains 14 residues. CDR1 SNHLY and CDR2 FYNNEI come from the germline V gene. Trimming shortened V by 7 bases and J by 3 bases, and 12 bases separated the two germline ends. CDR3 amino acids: CASTRGVYTGELFF. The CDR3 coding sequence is TGTGCCAGCACCAGGGGAGTATACACCGGGGAGCTGTTTTTT.

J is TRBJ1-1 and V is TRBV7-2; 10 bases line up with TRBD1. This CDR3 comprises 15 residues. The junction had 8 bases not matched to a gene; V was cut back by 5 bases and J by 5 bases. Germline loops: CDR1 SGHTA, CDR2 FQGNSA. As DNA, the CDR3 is TGTGCCAGCAGCGAGGACAGGGGGTTTATGACTGAAGCTTTCTTT. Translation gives CASSEDRGFMTEAFF.

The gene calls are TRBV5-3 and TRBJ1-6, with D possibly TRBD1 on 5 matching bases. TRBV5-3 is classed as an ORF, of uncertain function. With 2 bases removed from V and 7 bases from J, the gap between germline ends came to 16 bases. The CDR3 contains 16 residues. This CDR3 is CARSLRRGLANSPLHF. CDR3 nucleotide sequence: TGTGCCAGAAGCTTACGAAGGGGTCTGGCCAATTCACCCCTCCACTTT.

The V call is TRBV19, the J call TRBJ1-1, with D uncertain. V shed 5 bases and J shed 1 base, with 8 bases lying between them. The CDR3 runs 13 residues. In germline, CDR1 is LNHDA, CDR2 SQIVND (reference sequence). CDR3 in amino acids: CASSSHENTEAFF. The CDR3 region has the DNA TGTGCCAGTAGTTCACACGAGAACACTGAAGCTTTCTTT.

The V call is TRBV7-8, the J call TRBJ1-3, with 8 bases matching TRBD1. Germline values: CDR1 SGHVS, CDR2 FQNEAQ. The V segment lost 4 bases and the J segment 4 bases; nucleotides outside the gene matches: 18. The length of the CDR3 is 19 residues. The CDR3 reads CASSSHSGAGGINGNTIYF. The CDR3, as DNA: TGTGCCAGCAGCTCCCATTCCGGAGCAGGGGGCATAAACGGAAACACCATATATTTT.